This T cell receptor (beta chain) was documented in a study of CD8+ T cells in alopecia areata. Described treatment: oral pan-JAK inhibitor, 5-10 mg twice daily. The CDR3 is 15 amino acids. From germline, CDR1 is GTSNPN and CDR2 SVGIG (reference sequence). V was cut by 0 bases and J by 0 bases, with 9 bases left in between. Sequencing used cDNA as its template, made by extracting RNA and reverse transcribing it. Only in-frame clones appear in the TCRdb table, and some are missing; sequencing was by immunoSEQ multiplex PCR. This table holds roughly 100,000 clones, 85% to 90% found once. Sequenced here: CD8+ T cells sorted from blood, sampled at roughly week 30, from a patient treated with tofacitinib. The clonotype comes from a human donor with alopecia areata. The chain carries TRBV30 and TRBJ2-1; D is undetermined. The CDR3 sequence is CAWSVLGSSYNEQFF. The CDR3 DNA follows: TGTGCCTGGAGTGTACTGGGAAGCTCCTACAATGAGCAGTTCTTC.